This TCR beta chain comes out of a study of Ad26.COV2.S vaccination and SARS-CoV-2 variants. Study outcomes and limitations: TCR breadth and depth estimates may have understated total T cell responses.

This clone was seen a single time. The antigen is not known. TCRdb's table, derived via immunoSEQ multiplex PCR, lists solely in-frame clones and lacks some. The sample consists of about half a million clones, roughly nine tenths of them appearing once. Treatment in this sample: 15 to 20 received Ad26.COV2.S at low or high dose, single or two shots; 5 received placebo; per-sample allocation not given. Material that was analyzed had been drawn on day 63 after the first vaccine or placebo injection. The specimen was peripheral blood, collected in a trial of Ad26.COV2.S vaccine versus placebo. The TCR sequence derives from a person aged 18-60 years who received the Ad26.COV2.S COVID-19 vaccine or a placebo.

CDR3 amino acids: CASSYLVGRGTEAFF. CDR3 DNA: TGTGCCAGCAGTTACCTGGTAGGGCGTGGGACTGAAGCTTTCTTT. V is TRBV6-2 or TRBV6-3 and J is TRBJ1-1, with D uncertain. Trimming pared 2 bases from V and 5 bases from J, leaving 15 bases between. Germline V gives CDR1 MNHEY, CDR2 SVGEGT. The CDR3 extends over 15 amino acids.